These 28 T cell receptor beta chains were sequenced from one sample in a study of T cell responses to AZD1222 COVID-19 vaccine. The method was immunoSEQ multiplex PCR; TCRdb's version includes in-frame clones alone and lacks a portion of them. In the table there are 95,000 to 150,000 clones, around 86% of which are singletons. The sequencing used peripheral blood, collected on day 0 of AZD1222 vaccination. The source is an adult in good health.

V usage is TRBV4-1 and J usage is TRBJ1-2, with D tentatively TRBD1 (6 bases). The V end was cut by 1 base, the J end by 6 bases, with 15 bases between. CDR3 size: 15 residues. Germline assignment: CDR1 MGHRA and CDR2 YSYEKL. CDR3 protein: CASSQGLTGKDGYTF. In DNA form, the CDR3 reads TGCGCCAGCAGCCAAGGGCTTACAGGGAAAGATGGCTACACCTTC.

This rearrangement joins TRBV11-2 to TRBJ1-2; D remains ambiguous. The CDR3 sequence is 11 residues long. Germline V CDR1 and CDR2: SGHAT, FQNNGV. V gave up 1 base and J gave up 8 bases, with 5 bases separating them. CDR3 loop: CASSLVVGYTF. The CDR3 nucleotides are TGTGCCAGCAGCTTAGTAGTCGGCTACACCTTC.

The V call is TRBV27, the J call TRBJ1-5; a possible D gene is TRBD1 (5 bases). Per germline, CDR1 MNHEY and CDR2 SMNVEV (reference sequence). Trimming removed 5 bases at V and 5 bases at J, with 31 bases between. CDR3 length: 20 residues. CDR3 in DNA: TGTGCCAGCAGTCCCAAACCCTCACCGGGACGCCGATTGGGCGATCAGCCCCAGCATTTT. It codes for CASSPKPSPGRRLGDQPQHF.

This clone appeared a few times. The genes are TRBV30 and TRBJ1-6; TRBD1 is a possible D gene (5 bases). The CDR3 loop spans 15 amino acids. Germline CDR1 is GTSNPN and CDR2 is SVGIG (reference sequence). V was trimmed by 1 base and J by 3 bases, leaving 10 bases between them. The CDR3 coding sequence is TGTGCCTGGAGTGGAACAGGAATCTATAATTCACCCCTCCACTTT. Residues: CAWSGTGIYNSPLHF.

The rearrangement uses TRBV3-1 (or the pseudogene TRBV3-2) and TRBJ2-5; D call uncertain. CDR1 is LGHDT and CDR2 is YNNKEL in the germline V gene (reference sequence). This CDR3 comprises 16 residues. Trimming took off 4 bases at V and 5 bases at J, with 20 bases between the two ends. CDR3 sequence reads: CASSPYSFWGPETQYF. For the CDR3, the DNA is TGTGCCAGCAGCCCCTATTCGTTCTGGGGTCCCGAGACCCAGTACTTC.

The chain recombines TRBV28 with TRBJ2-7; the D is unclear. V was pared by 4 bases and J by 1 base, with 8 bases between. The CDR3 runs to 13 residues. Germline V lookup: CDR1 MDHEN, CDR2 SYDVKM. CDR3 in DNA: TGTGCCAGCAGTTGGGAAAGATCCTACGAGCAGTACTTC. It specifies CASSWERSYEQYF.

The chain employs TRBV3-1 (or the pseudogene TRBV3-2) and TRBJ2-2; 10 bases align to TRBD1. The CDR3 is 17 amino acids. Trimming cost V 3 bases and J 7 bases; bases outside gene matches: 11. Germline V gene lookup returns CDR1 LGHDT and CDR2 YNNKEL (reference sequence). CDR3 amino acids: CASSHSSGTGVVGELFF. The CDR3 coding sequence is TGTGCCAGCAGCCACTCGTCCGGGACAGGGGTGGTCGGGGAGCTGTTTTTT.

The rearrangement links TRBV19 to TRBJ1-2; D not resolved. The CDR3 consists of 13 residues. V was clipped by 3 bases and J by 4 bases, with 9 bases between them. Per germline, CDR1 LNHDA and CDR2 SQIVND (reference sequence). The CDR3 bases are TGTGCCAGTAGTATTGGGCAGTTCTATGGCTACACCTTC. Translating gives CASSIGQFYGYTF.

The rearrangement joins TRBV5-1 to TRBJ2-3; 11 bases line up with TRBD2. The CDR3 runs 15 residues. CDR1 and CDR2 from the germline V gene are SGHRS and YFSETQ. J gave up 4 bases and V 9 bases, and 10 bases lay outside the gene matches. The CDR3 loop is CATRASGGKADTQYF. CDR3 DNA sequence: TGCGCCACCCGGGCTAGCGGGGGGAAGGCAGATACGCAGTATTTT. Variable domain in full (rest from reference TRBV5-1 and TRBJ2-3): KAGVTQTPRYLIKTRGQQVTLSCSPISGHRSVSWYQQTPGQGLQFLFEYFSETQRNKGNFPGRFSGRQFSNSRSEMNVSTLELGDSALYLCATRASGGKADTQYFGPGTRLTVL.

The rearrangement joins TRBV5-6 to TRBJ1-5; TRBD1 matches 8 bases. The length of the CDR3 is 18 residues. The germline CDR1 and CDR2 sequences are SGHDT and YYEEEE. J gave up 6 bases and V 0 bases, and 14 bases lay outside the gene matches. The chain's CDR3 is CASSLADHETGVVQPQHF. CDR3 nucleotides: TGTGCCAGCAGCTTGGCCGATCATGAGACAGGGGTTGTTCAGCCCCAGCATTTT.

The chain employs TRBV2 and TRBJ2-5; D is unresolved. Germline V gene lookup returns CDR1 SNHLY and CDR2 FYNNEI. The V end lost 5 bases, the J end lost 3 bases, and 7 bases lay between the germline ends. CDR3 size: 12 residues. CDR3: CASSIGKETQYF. DNA of the CDR3: TGTGCCAGCAGTATAGGGAAAGAGACCCAGTACTTC.

J is TRBJ2-3 and V is TRBV3-1 (or the pseudogene TRBV3-2), with a tentative D call TRBD2 (7 bases). V gave up 4 bases and J gave up 9 bases, with 17 bases separating them. From germline, CDR1 is LGHDT and CDR2 YNNKEL (reference sequence). The CDR3 totals 14 residues. The CDR3 DNA reads TGTGCCAGCAGCCCCCCTGGGGGGGCATACACGCAGTATTTT. Translating it yields CASSPPGGAYTQYF.

The rearrangement uses TRBV5-6 and TRBJ1-2; tentative D call: TRBD1 (5 bases). V was pared by 4 bases and J by 4 bases, with 14 bases between. The CDR3 spans 14 residues. Germline loops: CDR1 SGHDT, CDR2 YYEEEE. CDR3 nucleotides: TGTGCCAGCAGCCTAGGGCTTGGGACCTATGGCTACACCTTC. This gives the protein CASSLGLGTYGYTF.

This chain connects TRBV4-3 to TRBJ2-1; 7 bases align to TRBD1. This CDR3 contains 13 residues. Germline V gene data show CDR1 as LGHNA and CDR2 as YSLEER. V lost 5 bases and J lost 8; bases outside the gene matches: 6. CDR3 protein: CASSEAGGHEQFF. Written as DNA, the CDR3 is TGCGCCAGCAGCGAAGCAGGGGGACATGAGCAGTTCTTC.

The genes are TRBV6-5 and TRBJ2-3, with D possibly TRBD1 on 6 matching bases. This CDR3 contains 13 residues. Germline-derived CDR1 and CDR2 are MNHEY and SVGAGI. V dropped 7 bases and J dropped 7 bases, with 15 bases sitting between them. The CDR3 loop is CASIPTGTHTQYF. The CDR3 nucleotides read TGTGCCAGCATACCCACAGGGACGCATACGCAGTATTTT.

The V and J genes are TRBV29-1 and TRBJ2-1; TRBD1 agrees at 7 bases. The V segment lost 6 bases and the J segment 6 bases; nucleotides outside the gene matches: 14. Germline V gene sequence: CDR1 SQVTM, CDR2 ANQGSEA. The CDR3 runs to 15 residues. In nucleotides, the CDR3 is TGCAGCGTCGCGAATTACAGGGGTTTGTCCAATGAGCAGTTCTTC. It specifies CSVANYRGLSNEQFF.

This clone was detected only once. V is TRBV7-8 and J is TRBJ2-3; 8 nucleotides align to TRBD2. This CDR3 has 13 residues. Germline assignment: CDR1 SGHVS and CDR2 FQNEAQ. The V segment lost 11 bases and the J segment 0 bases; nucleotides outside the gene matches: 4. In DNA, the CDR3 is TGTGCCCAAGGCGGGGGGAGCACAGATACGCAGTATTTT. Residues: CAQGGGSTDTQYF.

The V gene is TRBV5-8, the J gene TRBJ1-1; unclear D gene. Germline CDR1 and CDR2: SGHTS and YDEGEE. V gave up 4 bases and J gave up 3 bases, with 7 bases separating them. This CDR3 is 12 amino acids long. For the CDR3, the DNA is TGTGCCAGCAGCCTCGGTTACACTGAAGCTTTCTTT. This codes for CASSLGYTEAFF.

This clone was counted once. This chain's CDR3 is CASSLEDLRGRAGYTF. As DNA, the CDR3 is TGCGCCAGCAGCTTGGAGGACCTGAGGGGTCGGGCTGGCTACACCTTC. V is TRBV5-1 and J is TRBJ1-2; tentative D call: TRBD1 (5 bases). V lost 0 bases, J lost 7 bases, and 19 bases lay in between. Germline assignment: CDR1 SGHRS and CDR2 YFSETQ. The CDR3 sequence is 16 residues long.

CDR3 sequence (DNA): TGTGCCAGTAGTTCGACGTATTCTAGCAATCAGCCCCAGCATTTT. Residues: CASSSTYSSNQPQHF. The chain links TRBV19 to TRBJ1-5; D is undetermined. Trimming pared 5 bases from V and 0 bases from J, leaving 11 bases between. The V gene's germline CDR1 is LNHDA and CDR2 SQIVND (reference sequence). CDR3 size: 15 residues.

The chain uses TRBV6-2 or TRBV6-3 and TRBJ1-1, with a possible D match to TRBD1 (5 bases). The CDR3 length is 19 residues. V was clipped by 2 bases and J by 0 bases, with 22 bases between them. The germline CDR1 and CDR2 sequences are MNHEY and SVGEGT. The CDR3 spells CASSYPRWTPLSVNTEAFF. CDR3 DNA: TGTGCCAGCAGTTACCCGAGATGGACACCCCTGTCCGTGAACACTGAAGCTTTCTTT.

V usage is TRBV3-1 (or the pseudogene TRBV3-2) and J usage is TRBJ1-2; D unclear. Looked up from germline, CDR1 is LGHDT and CDR2 is YNNKEL (reference sequence). This CDR3 comprises 15 residues. V dropped 0 bases and J dropped 10 bases, with 18 bases sitting between them. The CDR3 loop reads CASSQDLLGRNDYTF. CDR3 DNA: TGTGCCAGCAGCCAAGACCTCCTGGGGAGGAATGACTACACCTTC.

The chain is built from TRBV12-5 and TRBJ1-3; D call uncertain. The germline V gene encodes CDR1 LGHNT and CDR2 FRNRAP. The V end was cut by 5 bases, the J end by 4 bases, with 15 bases between. This CDR3 region has 15 residues. The CDR3 loop is CASGHDTRLGNTIYF. CDR3 bases: TGTGCTAGTGGTCACGACACCAGATTGGGAAACACCATATATTTT.

The genes are TRBV11-2 and TRBJ2-3, with D perhaps TRBD1 (6 bases). Trimming stripped 4 bases from V and 6 bases from J, with 20 bases between. The CDR3 totals 16 residues. CDR1 is SGHAT, CDR2 FQNNGV, per germline. CDR3 sequence: CASSYSGTSLRDTQYF. For the CDR3, the DNA is TGTGCCAGCAGCTACTCAGGGACATCCCTTCGGGATACGCAGTATTTT.

This clone appeared a single time. This chain uses TRBV5-1 with TRBJ1-1; D ambiguous. The V end lost 4 bases, the J end lost 3 bases, and 10 bases lay between the germline ends. This CDR3 spans 13 amino acids. Germline CDR1 SGHRS, CDR2 YFSETQ. CDR3 DNA: TGCGCCAGCAGCCCGGACTCTTACACTGAAGCTTTCTTT. Amino acids: CASSPDSYTEAFF.

A word on this clone: At one boundary the junction diverges from the germline segment, which might be a read error. J is TRBJ2-7 and V is TRBV5-1; maybe TRBD1 (5 bases). The CDR3 runs to 10 residues. Germline CDR1 and CDR2: SGHRS and YFSETQ. CDR3 amino acids: CASSLDLQAF. CDR3 coding DNA: TGCGCCAGCAGCTTGGATTTACAGGCGTTT.

This chain joins TRBV5-4 and TRBJ1-2; D gene uncertain. Germline assignment: CDR1 SGHNT and CDR2 YYREEE (reference sequence). There are 13 residues in the CDR3. Trimming stripped 0 bases from V and 2 bases from J, with 5 bases between. Here the CDR3 reads CASSLEGNYGYTF. The CDR3 DNA sequence: TGTGCCAGCAGCTTGGAGGGAAACTATGGCTACACCTTC.

CDR3 region: CASSIPRGGDTEAFF. The CDR3 nucleotides read TGTGCCAGCAGCATCCCCCGGGGGGGGGACACTGAAGCTTTCTTT. The gene calls are TRBV9 and TRBJ1-1; D is perhaps TRBD1 (5 bases). Germline CDR1 reads SGDLS; CDR2 reads YYNGEE. Trimming took off 4 bases at V and 3 bases at J, with 16 bases between the two ends. The CDR3 extends over 15 amino acids.